One and the same sample provided the 18 T cell receptor beta chains below, sequenced in a study of shared clonotypes between healthy human individuals. Some clones are missing from TCRdb's copy, which holds only in-frame ones; the method was immunoSEQ multiplex PCR. The sample consists of about 490,000 clones, around 73% of them appearing once. Sequences were obtained from PBMCs. These receptors all come from a woman between 35 and 50 years old in good health. Some clones in this sample may be carry-over from other donors' samples.

The chain combines TRBV7-7 with TRBJ2-2; D is perhaps TRBD1 (5 bases). The length of the CDR3 is 14 residues. The germline V gene has CDR1 SSHAT and CDR2 FNYEAQ (reference sequence). Deletions cut 5 bases from V and 1 base from J, with 8 bases between. Written as DNA, the CDR3 is TGTGCCAGCAGCCGACAGAAGAACACCGGGGAGCTGTTTTTT. Amino acids: CASSRQKNTGELFF. The full variable domain, with the rest looked up from reference TRBV7-7 and TRBJ2-2, is GAGVSQSPRYKVTKRGQDVTLRCDPISSHATLYWYQQALGQGPEFLTYFNYEAQPDKSGLPSDRFSAERPEGSISTLTIQRTEQRDSAMYRCASSRQKNTGELFFGEGSRLTVL.

CDR3 loop: CASSDYRDGELFF. The CDR3 coding sequence is TGTGCCAGCAGCGACTATCGAGACGGGGAGCTGTTTTTT. The chain employs TRBV9 and TRBJ2-2; D is unresolved. V shed 3 bases and J shed 7 bases, with 10 bases lying between them. Germline CDR1 and CDR2: SGDLS and YYNGEE. This CDR3 has 13 residues.

V usage is TRBV2 and J usage is TRBJ1-4; D is possibly TRBD1 (6 bases). Germline V gene data show CDR1 as SNHLY and CDR2 as FYNNEI. The CDR3 has 15 residues. Trimming left V 7 bases short and J 2 bases short, with 14 bases between. Written as DNA, the CDR3 is TGTGCCAGCAATAAGGGGGGATGGACTAATGAAAAACTGTTTTTT. As protein: CASNKGGWTNEKLFF.

This clone showed up just once. The chain is built from TRBV5-4 and TRBJ1-4; D may be TRBD1 (5 bases). The CDR3 covers 14 residues. From germline, CDR1 is SGHNT and CDR2 YYREEE (reference sequence). Between the trimmed V and J ends, which lost 3 bases and 7 bases, there was a span of 13 bases. CDR3 in DNA: TGTGCCAGCAGCTCAGGTTCAAGGGGTGAAAAACTGTTTTTT. Translating it yields CASSSGSRGEKLFF.

Only a few counts were recorded for this clone. J is TRBJ2-6 and V is TRBV10-3, with 9 positions matching TRBD1. Unmatched junction bases numbered 11, after V lost 0 bases and J lost 2 bases. The germline V gene encodes CDR1 ENHRY and CDR2 SYGVKD. The CDR3 has 20 amino acids. The CDR3 DNA reads as TGTGCCATCAGTGAGTCAACAGGGACAGGGTGGTTGGCTGGGGCCAACGTCCTGACTTTC. Translation: CAISESTGTGWLAGANVLTF.

The chain is built from TRBV9 and TRBJ2-7; D may be TRBD1 or TRBD2 (5 bases each). CDR1 and CDR2 (germline): SGDLS, YYNGEE. Trimming removed 5 bases at V and 2 bases at J, with 17 bases between. The CDR3 runs 15 residues. CDR3 DNA: TGTGCCAGCAGTCGGGAAAGACAGTTTACCTACGAGCAGTACTTC. Translating it yields CASSRERQFTYEQYF.

The chain links TRBV10-3 to TRBJ2-6, with D maybe TRBD2 (5 bases). Between the trimmed V and J ends, which lost 6 bases and 0 bases, there was a span of 12 bases. The CDR3 contains 16 residues. Germline assignment: CDR1 ENHRY and CDR2 SYGVKD. The CDR3 here is CAISGSVNSGANVLTF. DNA of the CDR3: TGTGCCATCAGCGGTAGCGTCAACTCTGGGGCCAACGTCCTGACTTTC.

The V and J genes are TRBV4-2 and TRBJ2-7; 9 bases line up with TRBD1. V was pared by 2 bases and J by 2 bases, with 4 bases of the junction left unmatched. CDR3 length: 15 residues. CDR1 is LGHNA, CDR2 YNFKEQ, per germline. CDR3 bases: TGTGCCAGCAGCCAAACGGACAGGGGTCCCTACGAGCAGTACTTC. This translates into CASSQTDRGPYEQYF.

This sequence joins TRBV7-9 and TRBJ2-7, with D possibly TRBD1 on 6 matching bases. From germline, CDR1 is SEHNR and CDR2 FQNEAQ (reference sequence). This CDR3 has 14 amino acids. Trimming took 2 bases from V and 2 from J, leaving 10 bases between them. The CDR3 DNA follows: TGTGCCAGCAGCTTAAGAGGGGACACCTACGAGCAGTACTTC. The encoded protein is CASSLRGDTYEQYF.

This chain joins TRBV5-4 and TRBJ1-1, with 9 bases lining up with TRBD1. CDR1 and CDR2 from the germline V gene are SGHNT and YYREEE (reference sequence). The CDR3 covers 15 residues. V was pared by 4 bases and J by 1 base, with 5 bases of the junction left unmatched. CDR3 in DNA: TGTGCCAGCAGCATCCTACAGGGGGCGAACACTGAAGCTTTCTTT. Translated: CASSILQGANTEAFF.

This chain joins TRBV5-1 and TRBJ1-2, with TRBD1 identical over 10 bases. The trim removed 3 bases at V and 8 bases at J, leaving 4 bases unmatched. The length of the CDR3 is 13 residues. Germline assignment: CDR1 SGHRS and CDR2 YFSETQ. CDR3 sequence reads: CASSSGQGPGYTF. CDR3 in DNA: TGCGCCAGCAGCTCGGGACAGGGGCCCGGCTACACCTTC.

This rearrangement joins TRBV6-4 to TRBJ2-1, with D uncertain. Germline loops: CDR1 MRHNA, CDR2 SNTAGT. The length of the CDR3 is 15 residues. V lost 4 bases to trimming and J lost 0 bases, with 10 bases between them. The CDR3 loop reads CASSVRESSYNEQFF. CDR3 DNA sequence: TGTGCCAGCAGTGTAAGAGAAAGCTCCTACAATGAGCAGTTCTTC.

The rearrangement uses TRBV5-1 and TRBJ2-1; 11 bases map to TRBD2. The V gene's germline CDR1 is SGHRS and CDR2 YFSETQ. V gave up 1 base and J gave up 4 bases; unmatched junction bases: 1. CDR3 length equals 15 residues. CDR3 DNA: TGCGCCAGCAGCTTGACTAGCGGGGGTTACAATGAGCAGTTCTTC. This translates into CASSLTSGGYNEQFF.

The V call is TRBV28, the J call TRBJ2-7; D assignment may be TRBD1 or TRBD2 (5 bases each). The CDR3 length is 14 residues. Trimming left V 6 bases short and J 3 bases short, with 15 bases between. Per the germline V gene, CDR1 is MDHEN and CDR2 is SYDVKM. This CDR3 is CASRMWDQGYEQYF. CDR3 coding DNA: TGTGCCAGCAGGATGTGGGACCAAGGCTACGAGCAGTACTTC.

The rearrangement joins TRBV30 to TRBJ2-3; TRBD2 matches at 11 bases. There are 14 residues in the CDR3. Germline CDR1 GTSNPN, CDR2 SVGIG (reference sequence). Unmatched junction bases numbered 2, after V lost 0 bases and J lost 6 bases. The CDR3 nucleotides read TGTGCCTGGAGTGTTAGCGGGAGGGCGGATACGCAGTATTTT. Amino acids: CAWSVSGRADTQYF.

The rearrangement links TRBV9 to TRBJ1-5; D perhaps matches TRBD1 (5 bases). Deletions cut 8 bases from V and 4 bases from J, with 16 bases between. In germline, CDR1 is SGDLS, CDR2 YYNGEE. The CDR3 loop spans 14 amino acids. The CDR3 DNA reads as TGTGCCAGAAAAGGACAATCTGGAAATCAGCCCCAGCATTTT. This translates into CARKGQSGNQPQHF. Drawing the rest from reference TRBV9 and TRBJ1-5, the complete variable domain is DSGVTQTPKHLITATGQRVTLRCSPRSGDLSVYWYQQSLDQGLQFLIQYYNGEERAKGNILERFSAQQFPDLHSELNLSSLELGDSALYFCARKGQSGNQPQHFGDGTRLSIL.

On this clone: A clone one base away is much larger, so this may be a read error. The gene calls are TRBV2 and TRBJ2-2; no firm D call. This CDR3 contains 16 residues. Trimming shortened V by 3 bases and J by 3 bases, and 14 bases separated the two germline ends. The germline gives CDR1 SNHLY, CDR2 FYNNEI. In nucleotides, the CDR3 is TGTGCCAGCAGTGATCAGGCATATGGGGACACCGGGGAGCTGTTTTTT. This gives the protein CASSDQAYGDTGELFF.

This clone has just a few counts. The J gene is TRBJ1-2, the V gene TRBV10-3; 11 nucleotides agree with TRBD1. V shed 2 bases, J shed 4 bases, and the junction held 9 bases outside the gene matches. CDR3 length: 17 amino acids. The germline V gene encodes CDR1 ENHRY and CDR2 SYGVKD. The CDR3 DNA is TGTGCCATCAGTGAGGGCAGGACAGGGGGCTCGCTCTATGGCTACACCTTC. Translating it yields CAISEGRTGGSLYGYTF.